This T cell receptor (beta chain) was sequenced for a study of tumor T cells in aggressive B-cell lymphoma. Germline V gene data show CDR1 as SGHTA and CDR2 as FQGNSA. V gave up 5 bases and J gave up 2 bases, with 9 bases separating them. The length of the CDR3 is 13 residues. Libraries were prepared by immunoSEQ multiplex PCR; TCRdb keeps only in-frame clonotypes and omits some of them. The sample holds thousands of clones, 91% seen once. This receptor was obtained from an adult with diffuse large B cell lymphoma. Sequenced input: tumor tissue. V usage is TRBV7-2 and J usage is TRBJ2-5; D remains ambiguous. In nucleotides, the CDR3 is TGTGCCAGCAGCCCGTTCAGGCAAGAGACCCAGTACTTC. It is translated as CASSPFRQETQYF.